This entry concerns a single T cell receptor beta chain. Its antigen is still unknown. V lost 5 bases, J lost 2 bases, and 17 bases lay in between. Germline CDR1 DFQATT, CDR2 SNEGSKA (reference sequence). This CDR3 has 15 amino acids. TCRbeta library construction was performed incorporating unique molecular identifiers. TCRdb redid the calling of the PCR reads with MiXCR, one entry per CDR3 protein. The repertoire holds around 580,000 distinct CDR3 sequences, more than 20% seen once, with 35% to 40% in the top ten. The data are from a study of T-cell reconstitution after alpha-beta-depleted transplantation in children. The study's findings and limits: Several hundred expanded graft clones reportedly were the source of alpha-beta T cells about two months after transplant.

This specimen was PBMCs, taken before TCRalphabeta/CD19-depleted stem cell transplant. The genes are TRBV20-1 and TRBJ2-3; no definite D call. The TCR comes from a boy under three years old with Wiskott-Aldrich syndrome, due to receive a stem cell transplant. The CDR3 DNA follows: TGCAGTGCTCGAGGACCAACTACTTACACAGATACGCAGTATTTT. Its protein product is CSARGPTTYTDTQYF.